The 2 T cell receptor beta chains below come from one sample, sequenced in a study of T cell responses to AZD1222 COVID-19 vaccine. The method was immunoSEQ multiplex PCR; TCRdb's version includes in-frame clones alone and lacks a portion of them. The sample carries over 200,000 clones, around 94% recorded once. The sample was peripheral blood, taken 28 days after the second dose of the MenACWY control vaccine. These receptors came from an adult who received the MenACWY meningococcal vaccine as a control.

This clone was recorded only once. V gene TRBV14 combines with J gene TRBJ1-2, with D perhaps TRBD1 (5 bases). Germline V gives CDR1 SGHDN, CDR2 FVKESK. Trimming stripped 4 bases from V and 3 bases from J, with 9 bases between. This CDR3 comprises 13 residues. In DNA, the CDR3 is TGTGCCAGCAGCCTCGGGACGGACTATGGCTACACCTTC. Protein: CASSLGTDYGYTF.

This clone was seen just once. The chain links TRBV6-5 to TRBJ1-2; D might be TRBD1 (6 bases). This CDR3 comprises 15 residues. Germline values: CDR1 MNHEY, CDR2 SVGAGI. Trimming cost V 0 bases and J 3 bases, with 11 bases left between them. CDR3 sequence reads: CASSYSLGQHYGYTF. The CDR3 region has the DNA TGTGCCAGCAGTTACTCCTTAGGACAGCACTATGGCTACACCTTC.